Detailed here is one T cell receptor (beta chain). The target antigen is unknown. This CDR3 comprises 15 residues. The germline V gene has CDR1 MNHNY and CDR2 SVGAGI (reference sequence). With 6 bases clipped from V and 2 bases from J, the junction kept 4 bases outside the gene matches. Assay: immunoSEQ multiplex PCR; the TCRdb copy retains only in-frame clones and omits some. The profile shows approximately 99,000 clones, about 88% of them singletons. This record comes from a study of PD-1 blockade in classical Hodgkin lymphoma. Study details: Treatment was intravenous nivolumab, 3 mg/kg every 2 weeks, until progression.

General study findings and limits: Complete responders started with a diversity level that resembled newly diagnosed patients at baseline. Healthy donors reportedly exceeded newly diagnosed patients in baseline TCR diversity.

With no exception, relapse followed autologous stem cell transplantation in all patients, and brentuximab vedotin exposure varied. The sequenced sample was peripheral blood mononuclear cells (PBMCs), obtained before the second cycle of nivolumab. This TCR was recovered from a human donor with classical Hodgkin lymphoma. This chain uses TRBV6-6 with TRBJ2-1; 10 bases match TRBD2. CDR3 bases: TGTGCCAGCAGCAGCCTAGCGGGGGCCTACAATGAGCAGTTCTTC. Residues: CASSSLAGAYNEQFF.